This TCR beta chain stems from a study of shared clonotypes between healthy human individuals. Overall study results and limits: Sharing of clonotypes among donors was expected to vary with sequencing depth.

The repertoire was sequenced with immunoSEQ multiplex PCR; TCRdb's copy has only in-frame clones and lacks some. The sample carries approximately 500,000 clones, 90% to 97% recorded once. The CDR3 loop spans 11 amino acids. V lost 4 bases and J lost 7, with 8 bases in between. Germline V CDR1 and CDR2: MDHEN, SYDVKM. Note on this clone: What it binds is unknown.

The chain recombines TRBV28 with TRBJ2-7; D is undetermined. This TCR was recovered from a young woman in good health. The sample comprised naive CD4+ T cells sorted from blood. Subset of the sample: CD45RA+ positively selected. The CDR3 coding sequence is TGTGCCAGCAGTTCCGGGTGGGAGCAGTACTTC. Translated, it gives CASSSGWEQYF.